This T cell receptor beta chain came from a study of blood T cell repertoires in COVID-19. Germline V CDR1 and CDR2: SGHTA, FQGTGA. The CDR3 extends over 15 amino acids. Deletions cut 5 bases from V and 9 bases from J, with 22 bases between. TCRdb's table, derived via immunoSEQ multiplex PCR, lists solely in-frame clones and lacks some. The profile shows roughly 250,000 clones, around 84% of them singletons. The sequenced material came from PBMCs or T cells enriched from blood (not recorded which). The receptor comes from a woman aged 45-65 years who had recovered from COVID-19. This chain joins TRBV7-3 and TRBJ2-5; D is perhaps TRBD2 (5 bases). The DNA of the CDR3 is TGTGCCAGCAGCCCCGAGATCAGCGGAGCGGCGGCCCAGTACTTC. This encodes CASSPEISGAAAQYF.